These 14 T cell receptor beta chains originate from one sample sequenced in a study of cytomegalovirus exposure and HLA in healthy donors. This PCR relied on a set of 60 Vbeta primers and 13 Jbeta primers. Sequencing used immunoSEQ multiplex PCR; TCRdb keeps in-frame clones, though not all of them. The sample includes about 170,000 clones, 75% to 90% of them seen just once. The sequenced sample consisted of PBMCs. The origin of the receptors is a male donor in good health and CMV-seronegative.

The gene calls are TRBV5-4 and TRBJ2-2, with 9 bases aligning to TRBD1. The germline CDR1 and CDR2 sequences are SGHNT and YYREEE (reference sequence). The CDR3 length is 14 residues. Trimming took 5 bases from V and 5 from J; bases not matched to a gene: 4. The CDR3, as DNA: TGTGCCAGCAGTCGACAGGGGGAGACCGGGGAGCTGTTTTTT. Translation: CASSRQGETGELFF.

The chain is built from TRBV10-3 and TRBJ1-5, with D maybe TRBD1 (5 bases). Germline V gene sequence: CDR1 ENHRY, CDR2 SYGVKD. The V end lost 5 bases, the J end lost 5 bases, and 10 bases lay between the germline ends. The CDR3 loop spans 13 amino acids. Here the CDR3 reads CAISQGSDQPQHF. The CDR3 nucleotides read TGTGCCATCAGTCAGGGTTCCGATCAGCCCCAGCATTTT.

This clone is a singleton in its sample. The chain couples TRBV6-5 to TRBJ1-2, with a tentative D call TRBD1 (6 bases). The germline V gene encodes CDR1 MNHEY and CDR2 SVGAGI. CDR3 size: 14 residues. The V gene lost 1 base and the J gene lost 8 bases, with 14 bases spanning the gap. The CDR3 DNA reads TGTGCCAGCAGTTACTTATCAGGGGCCGGAGGCTACACCTTC. It encodes CASSYLSGAGGYTF.

The rearrangement uses TRBV18 and TRBJ1-6, with D possibly TRBD1 on 5 matching bases. The CDR3 extends over 16 amino acids. Trimming shortened V by 2 bases and J by 5 bases, and 13 bases separated the two germline ends. Germline lookup yields CDR1 KGHSH and CDR2 LQKENI. The CDR3 DNA sequence: TGTGCCAGCTCACCAAGGCAAACAGGAGATAATTCACCCCTCCACTTT. Amino acids: CASSPRQTGDNSPLHF.

The J gene is TRBJ1-1, the V gene TRBV12-2; the D call TRBD1 from the table was never checked on the DNA. TRBV12-2 is tagged as a pseudogene. The CDR3 spans 16 residues. The CDR3 nucleotides read TGTGCAAATCGCTTAGCGAGCAGGGTAGCGAACACTGAAGCTTTCTTT. Protein product: CANRLASRVANTEAFF.

The gene calls are TRBV7-9 and TRBJ1-2; 9 nucleotides line up with TRBD1. From germline, CDR1 is SEHNR and CDR2 FQNEAQ (reference sequence). This CDR3 contains 14 residues. V was pared by 0 bases and J by 8 bases, with 4 bases of the junction left unmatched. CDR3 coding DNA: TGTGCCAGCAGCTTAGCCGGGACAGGGCACGGCTACACCTTC. Translating it yields CASSLAGTGHGYTF. The variable domain in full, completed from reference TRBV7-9 and TRBJ1-2, reads DTGVSQNPRHKITKRGQNVTFRCDPISEHNRLYWYRQTLGQGPEFLTYFQNEAQLEKSRLLSDRFSAERPKGSFSTLEIQRTEQGDSAMYLCASSLAGTGHGYTFGSGTRLTVV.

This clone has more than one count but fewer than ten. The chain recombines TRBV7-2 with TRBJ2-5; D might be TRBD2 (7 bases). Per the germline V gene, CDR1 is SGHTA and CDR2 is FQGNSA. Deletions cut 2 bases from V and 3 bases from J, with 13 bases between. CDR3 size: 15 residues. The CDR3 nucleotides are TGTGCCAGCAGCTTATCGGCGGGGGCGGAAGAGACCCAGTACTTC. Its protein product is CASSLSAGAEETQYF.

Worth noting for this clone: The same CDR3 arises from other DNA sequences in this sample as well. This sequence joins TRBV11-2 and TRBJ1-1; D is unresolved. This CDR3 is 14 amino acids long. Germline V CDR1 and CDR2: SGHAT, FQNNGV. The V gene lost 1 base and the J gene lost 1 base, with 7 bases spanning the gap. This CDR3 reads CASSLGRANTEAFF. The DNA for the CDR3 is TGTGCCAGCAGCTTAGGGCGGGCGAACACTGAAGCTTTCTTT. The full variable domain, completed using reference TRBV11-2 and TRBJ1-1, is EAGVAQSPRYKIIEKRQSVAFWCNPISGHATLYWYQQILGQGPKLLIQFQNNGVVDDSQLPKDRFSAERLKGVDSTLKIQPAKLEDSAVYLCASSLGRANTEAFFGQGTRLTVV.

V usage is TRBV9 and J usage is TRBJ1-4; 12 nucleotides line up with TRBD1. The CDR3 has 18 amino acids. Germline CDR1 is SGDLS and CDR2 is YYNGEE. V lost 4 bases to trimming and J lost 3 bases; unmatched junction nucleotides: 10. CDR3 nucleotide sequence: TGTGCCAGCAGCACGCACCGGGACAGGGGGCATTCTAATGAAAAACTGTTTTTT. Its translation: CASSTHRDRGHSNEKLFF.

The genes are TRBV6-4 and TRBJ2-1; D possibly corresponds to TRBD2 (6 bases). Trimming removed 5 bases at V and 8 bases at J, with 16 bases between. The CDR3 contains 14 residues. Germline loops: CDR1 MRHNA, CDR2 SNTAGT. CDR3 DNA sequence: TGTGCCAGCAGTCCCACTGGCGGGGCTGATGAGCAGTTCTTC. Residues: CASSPTGGADEQFF.

CDR3 residues: CASSLRGTGELFF. The DNA of the CDR3 is TGTGCCAGCAGCCTACGGGGGACCGGGGAGCTGTTTTTT. The rearrangement links TRBV11-2 to TRBJ2-2, with D tentatively TRBD2 (6 bases). V lost 5 bases and J 5 bases, leaving 9 bases between the germline ends. The germline V gene encodes CDR1 SGHAT and CDR2 FQNNGV. CDR3 length equals 13 residues.

V usage is TRBV11-2 and J usage is TRBJ1-5, with D possibly matching TRBD1 (5 bases). Trimming removed 3 bases at V and 4 bases at J, with 13 bases between. The CDR3 totals 15 residues. The germline V gene has CDR1 SGHAT and CDR2 FQNNGV. The CDR3 DNA is TGTGCCAGCAGCTTTGGCAGCGGGGGGAATCAGCCCCAGCATTTT. The encoded protein is CASSFGSGGNQPQHF.

The chain couples TRBV7-2 to TRBJ2-1, with no clear D. The CDR3 runs 12 residues. The germline V gene encodes CDR1 SGHTA and CDR2 FQGNSA. V was shortened by 4 bases and J by 10 bases, with 11 bases between the two germline ends. The CDR3 region is CASSSPTSEQFF. The CDR3 bases are TGTGCCAGCAGCTCCCCCACTTCGGAGCAGTTCTTC.

This chain joins TRBV2 and TRBJ1-5; D might be TRBD1 (5 bases). CDR1 is SNHLY, CDR2 FYNNEI, per germline. The CDR3 sequence is 13 residues long. With 10 bases removed from V and 7 bases from J, the gap between germline ends came to 17 bases. CDR3 DNA: TGTGCCATAGGTTGGGGGGGTGGCCAGCCCCAGCATTTT. It is translated as CAIGWGGGQPQHF.